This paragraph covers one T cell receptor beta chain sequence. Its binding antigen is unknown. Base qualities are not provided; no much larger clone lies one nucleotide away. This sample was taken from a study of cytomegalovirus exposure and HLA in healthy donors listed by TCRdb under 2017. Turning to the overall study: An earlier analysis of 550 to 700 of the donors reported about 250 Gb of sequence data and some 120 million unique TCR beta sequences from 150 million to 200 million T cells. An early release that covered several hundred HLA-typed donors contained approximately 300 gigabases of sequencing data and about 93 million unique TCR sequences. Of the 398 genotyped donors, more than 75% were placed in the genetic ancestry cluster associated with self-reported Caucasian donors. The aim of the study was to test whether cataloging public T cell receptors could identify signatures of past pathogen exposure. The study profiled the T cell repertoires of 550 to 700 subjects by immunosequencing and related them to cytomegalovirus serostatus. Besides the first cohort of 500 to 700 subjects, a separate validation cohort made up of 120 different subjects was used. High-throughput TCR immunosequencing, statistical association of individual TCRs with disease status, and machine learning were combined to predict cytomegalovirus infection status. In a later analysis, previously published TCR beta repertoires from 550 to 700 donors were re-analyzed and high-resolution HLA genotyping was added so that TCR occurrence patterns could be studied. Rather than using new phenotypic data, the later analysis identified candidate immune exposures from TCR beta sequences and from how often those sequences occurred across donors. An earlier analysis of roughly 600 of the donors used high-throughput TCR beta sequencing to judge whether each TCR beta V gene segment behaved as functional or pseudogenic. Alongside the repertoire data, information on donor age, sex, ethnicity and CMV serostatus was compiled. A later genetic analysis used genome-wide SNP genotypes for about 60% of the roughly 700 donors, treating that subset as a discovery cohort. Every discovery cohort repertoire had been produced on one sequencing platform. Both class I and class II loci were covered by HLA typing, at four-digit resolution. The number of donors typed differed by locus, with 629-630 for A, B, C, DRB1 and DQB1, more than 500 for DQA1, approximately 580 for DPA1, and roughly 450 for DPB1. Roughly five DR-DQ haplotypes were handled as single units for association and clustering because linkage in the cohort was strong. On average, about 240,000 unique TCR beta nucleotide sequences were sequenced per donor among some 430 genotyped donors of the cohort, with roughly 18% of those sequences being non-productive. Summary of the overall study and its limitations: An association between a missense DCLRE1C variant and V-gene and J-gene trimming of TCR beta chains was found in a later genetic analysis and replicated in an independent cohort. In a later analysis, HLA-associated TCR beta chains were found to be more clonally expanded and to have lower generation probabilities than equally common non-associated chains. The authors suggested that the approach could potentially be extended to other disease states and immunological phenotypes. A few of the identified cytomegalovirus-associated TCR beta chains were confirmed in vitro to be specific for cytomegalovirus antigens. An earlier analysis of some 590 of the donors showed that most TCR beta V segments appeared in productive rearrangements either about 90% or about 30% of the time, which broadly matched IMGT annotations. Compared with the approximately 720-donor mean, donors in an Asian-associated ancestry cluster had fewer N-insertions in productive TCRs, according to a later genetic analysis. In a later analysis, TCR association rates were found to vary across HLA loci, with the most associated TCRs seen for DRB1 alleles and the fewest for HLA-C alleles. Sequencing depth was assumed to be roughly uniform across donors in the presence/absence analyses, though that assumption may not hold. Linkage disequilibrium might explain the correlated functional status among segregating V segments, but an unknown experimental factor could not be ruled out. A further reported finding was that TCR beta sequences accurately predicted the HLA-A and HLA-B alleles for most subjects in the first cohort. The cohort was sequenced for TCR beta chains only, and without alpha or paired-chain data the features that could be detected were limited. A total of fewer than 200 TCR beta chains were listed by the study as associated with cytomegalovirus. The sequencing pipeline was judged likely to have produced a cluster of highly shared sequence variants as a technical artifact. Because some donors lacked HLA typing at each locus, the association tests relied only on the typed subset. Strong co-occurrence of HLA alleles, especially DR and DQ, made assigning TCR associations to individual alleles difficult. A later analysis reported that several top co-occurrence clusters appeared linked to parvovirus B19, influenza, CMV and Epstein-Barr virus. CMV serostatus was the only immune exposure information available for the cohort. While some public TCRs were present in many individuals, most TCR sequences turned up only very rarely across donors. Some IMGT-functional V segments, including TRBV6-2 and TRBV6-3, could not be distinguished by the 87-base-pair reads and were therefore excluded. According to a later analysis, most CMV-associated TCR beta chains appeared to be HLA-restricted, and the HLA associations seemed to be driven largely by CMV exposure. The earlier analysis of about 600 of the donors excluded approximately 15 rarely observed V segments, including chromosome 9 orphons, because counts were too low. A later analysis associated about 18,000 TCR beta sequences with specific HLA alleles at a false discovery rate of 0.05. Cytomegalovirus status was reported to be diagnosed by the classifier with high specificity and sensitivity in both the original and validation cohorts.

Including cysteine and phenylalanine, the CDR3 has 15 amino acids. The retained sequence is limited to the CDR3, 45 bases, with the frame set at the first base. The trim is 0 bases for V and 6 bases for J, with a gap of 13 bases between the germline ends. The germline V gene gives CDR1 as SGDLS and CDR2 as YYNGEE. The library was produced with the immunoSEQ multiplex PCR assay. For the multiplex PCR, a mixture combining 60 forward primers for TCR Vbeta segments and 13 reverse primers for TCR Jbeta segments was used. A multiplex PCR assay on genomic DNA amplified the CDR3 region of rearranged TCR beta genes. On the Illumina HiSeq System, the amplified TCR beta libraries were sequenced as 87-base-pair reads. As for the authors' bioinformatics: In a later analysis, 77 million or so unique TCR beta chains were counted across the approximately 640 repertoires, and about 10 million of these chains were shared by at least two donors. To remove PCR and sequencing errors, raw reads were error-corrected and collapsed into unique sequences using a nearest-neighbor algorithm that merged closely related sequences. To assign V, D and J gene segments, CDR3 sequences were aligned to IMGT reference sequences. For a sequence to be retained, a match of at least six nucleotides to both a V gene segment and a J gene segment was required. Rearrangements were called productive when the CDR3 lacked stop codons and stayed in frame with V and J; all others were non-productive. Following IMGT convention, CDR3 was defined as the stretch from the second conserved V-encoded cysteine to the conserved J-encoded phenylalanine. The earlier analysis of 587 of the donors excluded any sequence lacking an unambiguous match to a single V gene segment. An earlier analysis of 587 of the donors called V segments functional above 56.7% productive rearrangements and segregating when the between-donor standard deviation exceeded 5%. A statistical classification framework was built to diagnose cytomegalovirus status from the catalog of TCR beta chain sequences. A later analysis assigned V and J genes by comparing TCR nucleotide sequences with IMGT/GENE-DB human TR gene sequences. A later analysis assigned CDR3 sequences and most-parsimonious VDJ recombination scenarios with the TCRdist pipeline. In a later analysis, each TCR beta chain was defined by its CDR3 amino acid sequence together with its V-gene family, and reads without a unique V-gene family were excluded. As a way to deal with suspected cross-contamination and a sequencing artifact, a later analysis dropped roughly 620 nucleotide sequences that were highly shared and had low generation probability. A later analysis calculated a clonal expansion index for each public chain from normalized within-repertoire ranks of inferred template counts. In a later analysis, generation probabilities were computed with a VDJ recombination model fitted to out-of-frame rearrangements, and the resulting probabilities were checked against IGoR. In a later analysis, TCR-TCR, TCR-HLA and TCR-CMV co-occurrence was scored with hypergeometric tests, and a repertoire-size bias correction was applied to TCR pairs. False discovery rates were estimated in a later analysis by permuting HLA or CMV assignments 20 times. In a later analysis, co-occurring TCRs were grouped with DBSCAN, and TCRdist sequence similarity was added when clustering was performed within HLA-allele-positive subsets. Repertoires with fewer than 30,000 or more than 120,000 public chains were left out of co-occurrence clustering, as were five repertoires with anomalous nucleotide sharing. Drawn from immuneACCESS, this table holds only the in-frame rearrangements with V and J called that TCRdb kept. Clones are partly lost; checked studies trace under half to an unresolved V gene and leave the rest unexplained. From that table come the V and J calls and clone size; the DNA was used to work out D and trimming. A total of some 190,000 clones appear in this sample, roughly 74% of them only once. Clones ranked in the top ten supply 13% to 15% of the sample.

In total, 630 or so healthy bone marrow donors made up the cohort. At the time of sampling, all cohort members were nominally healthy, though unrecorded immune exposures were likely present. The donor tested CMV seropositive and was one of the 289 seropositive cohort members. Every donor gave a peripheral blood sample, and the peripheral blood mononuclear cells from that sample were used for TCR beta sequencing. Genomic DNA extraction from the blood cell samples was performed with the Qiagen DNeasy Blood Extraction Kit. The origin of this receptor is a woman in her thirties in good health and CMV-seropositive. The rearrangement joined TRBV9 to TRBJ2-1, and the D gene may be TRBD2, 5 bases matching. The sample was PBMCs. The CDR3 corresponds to CASSVAPLALNEQFF. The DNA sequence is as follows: TGTGCCAGCAGCGTAGCTCCCCTAGCCCTCAATGAGCAGTTCTTC.